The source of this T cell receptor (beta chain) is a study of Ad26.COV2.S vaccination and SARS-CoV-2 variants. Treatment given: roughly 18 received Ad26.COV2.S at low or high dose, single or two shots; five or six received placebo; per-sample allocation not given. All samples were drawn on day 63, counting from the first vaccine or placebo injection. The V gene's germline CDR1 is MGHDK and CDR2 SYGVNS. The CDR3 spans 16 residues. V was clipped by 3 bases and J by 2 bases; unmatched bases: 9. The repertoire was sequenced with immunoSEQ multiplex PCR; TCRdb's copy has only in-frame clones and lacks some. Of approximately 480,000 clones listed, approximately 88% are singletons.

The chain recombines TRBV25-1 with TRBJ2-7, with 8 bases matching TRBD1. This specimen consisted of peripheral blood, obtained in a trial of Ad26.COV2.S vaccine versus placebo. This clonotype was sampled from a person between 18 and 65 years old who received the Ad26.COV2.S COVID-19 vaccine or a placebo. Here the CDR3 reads CASSDFSTGATYEQYF. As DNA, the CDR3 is TGTGCCAGCAGTGATTTTTCGACAGGGGCCACCTACGAGCAGTACTTC.